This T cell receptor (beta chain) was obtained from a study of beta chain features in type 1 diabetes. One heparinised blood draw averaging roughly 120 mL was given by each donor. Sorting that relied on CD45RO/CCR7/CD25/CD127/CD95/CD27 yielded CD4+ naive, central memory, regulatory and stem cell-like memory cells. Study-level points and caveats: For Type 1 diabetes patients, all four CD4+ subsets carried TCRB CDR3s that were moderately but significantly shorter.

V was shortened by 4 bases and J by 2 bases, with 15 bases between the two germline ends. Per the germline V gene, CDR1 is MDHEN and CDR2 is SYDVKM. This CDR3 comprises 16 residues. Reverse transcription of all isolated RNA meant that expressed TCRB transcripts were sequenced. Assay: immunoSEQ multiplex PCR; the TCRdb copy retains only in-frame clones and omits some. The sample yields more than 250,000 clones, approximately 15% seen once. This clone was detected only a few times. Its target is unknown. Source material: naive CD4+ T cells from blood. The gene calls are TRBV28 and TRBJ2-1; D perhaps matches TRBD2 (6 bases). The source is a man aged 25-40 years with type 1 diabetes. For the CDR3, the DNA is TGTGCCAGCAGTTCCCCAGCGGGTGGAGCCTACAATGAGCAGTTCTTC. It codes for CASSSPAGGAYNEQFF. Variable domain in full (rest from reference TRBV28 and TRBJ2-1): DVKVTQSSRYLVKRTGEKVFLECVQDMDHENMFWYRQDPGLGLRLIYFSYDVKMKEKGDIPEGYSVSREKKERFSLILESASTNQTSMYLCASSSPAGGAYNEQFFGPGTRLTVL.